The TCR beta chain under discussion was sequenced for a study of blood T cells in healthy people across ages. V shed 3 bases, J shed 8 bases, and the junction held 9 bases outside the gene matches. The CDR3 runs 15 residues. Germline V gives CDR1 PRHDT, CDR2 FYEKMQ (reference sequence). There are a few counts of this clonotype. A second roughly 7 to 11 cycle PCR used barcoded and J-beta primers. TCRdb itself ran the 5' RACE reads through MiXCR, one entry per CDR3 protein. The sample holds 800,000 or so distinct CDR3 sequences, roughly 25% seen once. This sample was also put to use in a study of T cells of mothers and their children.

This TCR came from a boy aged 5 to 17 in good health. This chain links TRBV13 with TRBJ1-4; 7 bases line up with TRBD1. The sample was blood. The CDR3 region is CASSFAEGAGEKLFF. Here the CDR3 DNA reads TGTGCCAGCAGCTTTGCCGAGGGGGCGGGGGAAAAACTGTTTTTT.